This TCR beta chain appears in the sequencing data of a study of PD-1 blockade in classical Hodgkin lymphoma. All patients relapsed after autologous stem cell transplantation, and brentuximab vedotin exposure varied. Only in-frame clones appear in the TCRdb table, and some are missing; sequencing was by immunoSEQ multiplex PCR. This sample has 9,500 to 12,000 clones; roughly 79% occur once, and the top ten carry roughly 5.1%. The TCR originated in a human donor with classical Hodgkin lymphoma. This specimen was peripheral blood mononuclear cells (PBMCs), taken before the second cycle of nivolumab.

Written as DNA, the CDR3 is TGCGCCAGCAGCTTGGGTGCCTACGAGCAGTACTTC. The encoded protein is CASSLGAYEQYF. The chain couples TRBV5-1 to TRBJ2-7; D unresolved. Germline assignment: CDR1 SGHRS and CDR2 YFSETQ. Trimming shortened V by 0 bases and J by 2 bases, and 3 bases separated the two germline ends. The CDR3 covers 12 residues.